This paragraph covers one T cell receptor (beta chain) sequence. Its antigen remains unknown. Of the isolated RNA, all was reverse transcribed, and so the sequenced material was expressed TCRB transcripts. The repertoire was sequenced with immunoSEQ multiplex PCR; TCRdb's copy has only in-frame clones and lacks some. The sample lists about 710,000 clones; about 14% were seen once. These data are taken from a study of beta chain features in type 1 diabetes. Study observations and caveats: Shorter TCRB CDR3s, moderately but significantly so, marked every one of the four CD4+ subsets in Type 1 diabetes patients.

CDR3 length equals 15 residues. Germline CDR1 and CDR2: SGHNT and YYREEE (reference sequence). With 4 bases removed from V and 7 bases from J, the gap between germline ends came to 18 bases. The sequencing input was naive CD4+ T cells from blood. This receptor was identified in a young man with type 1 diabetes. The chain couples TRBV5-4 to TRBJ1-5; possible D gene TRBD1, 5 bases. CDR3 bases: TGTGCCAGCAGCATCGACAATCGGGGGGGACAGCCCCAGCATTTT. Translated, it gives CASSIDNRGGQPQHF. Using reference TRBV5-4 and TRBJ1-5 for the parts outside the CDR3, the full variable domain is ETGVTQSPTHLIKTRGQQVTLRCSSQSGHNTVSWYQQALGQGPQFIFQYYREEENGRGNFPPRFSGLQFPNYSSELNVNALELDDSALYLCASSIDNRGGQPQHFGDGTRLSIL.